Following are 22 T cell receptor beta chains from one sample sequenced in a study of blood T cell repertoires in COVID-19 (dated by TCRdb to 2018 to 2020). The receptor library was made with the immunoSEQ multiplex PCR assay. Entries here come from immuneACCESS through TCRdb and include only in-frame sequences with V and J called. Some clones fail to appear in such tables; in the studies checked, an unresolved V gene covers under half of the shortfall, and the cause of the remainder is unknown. Within this sample are 140,000 or so clones, with 85% of them counted one time only. The top ten clonotypes cover roughly 6.4% of the sample. Material: PBMCs or T cells enriched from blood (not recorded which). The receptors here all came from a woman aged 40-49 years who had recovered from COVID-19.

The chain combines TRBV2 with TRBJ2-1; TRBD2 agrees at 7 bases. Unmatched junction bases numbered 22, after V lost 8 bases and J lost 12 bases. CDR1 and CDR2 (germline): SNHLY, FYNNEI. The CDR3 length is 16 residues. CDR3 residues: CASGGGTRAGLVRQFF. Here the CDR3 DNA reads TGTGCCAGCGGAGGAGGTACTAGAGCGGGATTAGTCCGGCAGTTCTTC.

CDR3 in amino acids: CASSAASVQDTQYF. In DNA, the CDR3 is TGTGCCAGCAGCGCGGCTAGCGTGCAGGATACGCAGTATTTT. The chain combines TRBV7-8 with TRBJ2-3; weak D call: TRBD2 (6 bases). Looked up from germline, CDR1 is SGHVS and CDR2 is FQNEAQ. This CDR3 is built from 14 residues. The V end lost 5 bases, the J end lost 6 bases, and 15 bases lay between the germline ends.

The rearrangement joins TRBV11-1 to TRBJ2-3; no clear D. Deletions cut 1 base from V and 4 bases from J, with 9 bases between. Germline assignment: CDR1 SGHAT and CDR2 FQDESV (reference sequence). This CDR3 comprises 14 residues. The DNA of the CDR3 is TGTGCCAGCAGCTTAGGCTCTATCTCAGATACGCAGTATTTT. Translating gives CASSLGSISDTQYF.

This chain connects TRBV12-3 or TRBV12-4 to TRBJ2-7; TRBD2 might be the D (5 bases). Trimming shortened V by 6 bases and J by 7 bases, and 16 bases separated the two germline ends. The CDR3 runs to 13 residues. The chain's CDR3 is CASRRAGPGEQYF. The DNA for the CDR3 is TGTGCCAGCAGGCGAGCTGGGCCGGGAGAGCAGTACTTC.

In its sample, this clone was seen once. J is TRBJ2-2 and V is TRBV6-6, with 10 bases fitting TRBD1. Germline trimming cut 3 bases from V and 6 bases from J; bases unmatched to any gene: 7. From germline, CDR1 is MNHNY and CDR2 SVGAGI (reference sequence). The CDR3 extends over 16 amino acids. The CDR3 DNA sequence: TGTGCCAGCAGTTATAGCGGACAGGGGGTTTCCGGGGAGCTGTTTTTT. Its protein is CASSYSGQGVSGELFF.

The V call is TRBV18, the J call TRBJ2-2; D gene ambiguous. CDR1 and CDR2 (germline): KGHSH, LQKENI. The V end lost 3 bases, the J end lost 7 bases, and 9 bases lay between the germline ends. The CDR3 spans 13 residues. CDR3 amino acids: CASSPNVGGELFF. Written as DNA, the CDR3 is TGTGCCAGCTCACCCAATGTCGGCGGGGAGCTGTTTTTT.

This chain uses TRBV11-2 with TRBJ1-1; 8 nucleotides align to TRBD1. Germline V gives CDR1 SGHAT, CDR2 FQNNGV. The CDR3 has 15 amino acids. Germline trimming cut 3 bases from V and 4 bases from J; bases unmatched to any gene: 7. The CDR3 sequence is CASSLIRGLGTEAFF. CDR3 nucleotides: TGTGCCAGCAGCTTGATCAGGGGGCTGGGCACTGAAGCTTTCTTT.

The gene calls are TRBV28 and TRBJ1-5, with D hard to call. The CDR3 sequence is 13 residues long. Germline V lookup: CDR1 MDHEN, CDR2 SYDVKM. V lost 5 bases, J lost 6 bases, and 11 bases lay in between. The CDR3 protein is CASSAGPIQPQHF. CDR3 DNA: TGTGCCAGCAGTGCAGGCCCGATTCAGCCCCAGCATTTT.

The CDR3, as DNA: TGTGCCAGCAATCCCCAGGGGGCACTAGGCTACACCTTC. This sequence encodes CASNPQGALGYTF. The chain recombines TRBV28 with TRBJ1-2, with TRBD1 matching over 8 bases. V lost 7 bases, J lost 8 bases, and 9 bases stayed unmatched. CDR3 length equals 13 residues. The V gene's germline CDR1 is MDHEN and CDR2 SYDVKM.

The sample holds a few counts of this clone. The genes are TRBV5-8 and TRBJ2-7, with 8 bases aligning to TRBD2. Looked up from germline, CDR1 is SGHTS and CDR2 is YDEGEE. The CDR3 sequence is 15 residues long. V lost 4 bases and J lost 7; bases outside the gene matches: 13. The CDR3 DNA sequence: TGTGCCAGCAGCCGAGGACACGGACCGGGAGGGGAGCAGTACTTC. Its translation: CASSRGHGPGGEQYF.

The V call is TRBV7-8, the J call TRBJ1-1, with D unclear. This CDR3 is 14 amino acids long. Germline lookup yields CDR1 SGHVS and CDR2 FQNEAQ. The germline V and J ends were trimmed by 5 bases and 12 bases, with 22 bases remaining between them. The CDR3 region is CASSEFFASPFTFF. In DNA, the CDR3 is TGTGCCAGCAGCGAGTTTTTCGCTAGTCCCTTTACTTTCTTT.

The chain uses TRBV28 and TRBJ2-7, with a tentative D call TRBD1 (5 bases). Germline V lookup: CDR1 MDHEN, CDR2 SYDVKM. V gave up 10 bases and J gave up 4 bases, with 8 bases separating them. The CDR3 has 10 amino acids. This CDR3 reads CATSGYEQYF. DNA of the CDR3: TGTGCCACCTCAGGGTACGAGCAGTACTTC. The full variable domain, with the rest looked up from reference TRBV28 and TRBJ2-7, is DVKVTQSSRYLVKRTGEKVFLECVQDMDHENMFWYRQDPGLGLRLIYFSYDVKMKEKGDIPEGYSVSREKKERFSLILESASTNQTSMYLCATSGYEQYFGPGTRLTVT.

J is TRBJ2-7 and V is TRBV7-9; D is perhaps TRBD2 (5 bases). Trimming cost V 0 bases and J 7 bases, with 22 bases left between them. This CDR3 contains 17 residues. CDR1 is SEHNR and CDR2 is FQNEAQ in the germline V gene (reference sequence). This chain's CDR3 is CASSLARFGERSWEQYF. CDR3 DNA sequence: TGTGCCAGCAGCTTAGCCCGATTCGGGGAAAGGTCGTGGGAGCAGTACTTC.

The chain joins TRBV18 to TRBJ2-3; 11 bases line up with TRBD2. The V gene end was trimmed by 6 bases and the J gene end by 1 base; junction bases not matched to a gene: 0. Germline CDR1 is KGHSH and CDR2 is LQKENI. The CDR3 spans 14 residues. The CDR3 here is CASSTSGGTDTQYF. CDR3 bases: TGTGCCAGCTCGACTAGCGGGGGCACAGATACGCAGTATTTT.

This clone was detected a few times. The chain employs TRBV29-1 and TRBJ1-1, with a weak D call TRBD1 (5 bases). V lost 6 bases and J 0 bases, leaving 23 bases between the germline ends. The CDR3 is 17 residues long. Germline CDR1 reads SQVTM; CDR2 reads ANQGSEA. Here the CDR3 reads CSVALFPGGSMNTEAFF. The CDR3 DNA reads as TGCAGCGTCGCTCTATTTCCCGGGGGAAGCATGAACACTGAAGCTTTCTTT.

The chain has TRBV6-1 and TRBJ2-7; 9 positions agree with TRBD2. The CDR3 contains 15 residues. Trimming cost V 2 bases and J 3 bases; bases outside gene matches: 5. The V gene's germline CDR1 is MNHNS and CDR2 SASEGT. CDR3 DNA sequence: TGTGCCAGCAGTGAAAACGCGGGAGGGTTCTACGAGCAGTACTTC. Translation: CASSENAGGFYEQYF.

The chain carries TRBV12-3 or TRBV12-4 and TRBJ2-3, with 7 bases identical to TRBD2. The CDR3 spans 10 residues. The chain's CDR3 is CEAGFDTQYF. In nucleotides, the CDR3 is TGTGAAGCGGGGTTTGATACGCAGTATTTT.

This clone was seen only once. The chain combines TRBV21-1 with TRBJ1-1. TRBV21-1 has pseudogene status. This CDR3 is 18 amino acids long. The CDR3 bases are TGTGCCAGCAGTTGGGGACCTTGGGGGGGGATGGTGAACACTGAAGCTTTCTTT. As protein: CASSWGPWGGMVNTEAFF.

This clone has only a few counts. The chain employs TRBV18 and TRBJ1-1; 8 bases align to TRBD1. The V gene end was trimmed by 9 bases and the J gene end by 2 bases; junction bases not matched to a gene: 5. This CDR3 spans 13 amino acids. Germline CDR1 KGHSH, CDR2 LQKENI. The DNA of the CDR3 is TGTGCCAGTAAGACAGGGGTAAACACTGAAGCTTTCTTT. This encodes CASKTGVNTEAFF.

The gene calls are TRBV10-1 and TRBJ2-5; 10 positions match TRBD2. The V gene end was trimmed by 4 bases and the J gene end by 1 base; junction bases not matched to a gene: 3. Germline V CDR1 and CDR2: WNHNN, SYGVQD (reference sequence). The CDR3 extends over 15 amino acids. The CDR3 is CASSVIAGGQETQYF. CDR3 DNA: TGCGCCAGCAGTGTGATAGCGGGGGGCCAAGAGACCCAGTACTTC.

J is TRBJ2-1 and V is TRBV10-3, with TRBD1 identical over 7 bases. The germline CDR1 and CDR2 sequences are ENHRY and SYGVKD. The CDR3 has 12 amino acids. Germline trimming cut 11 bases from V and 7 bases from J; bases unmatched to any gene: 8. CDR3 in DNA: TGTGCCTCCGGACAGGCGGTGAATGAGCAGTTCTTC. This sequence encodes CASGQAVNEQFF.

The gene calls are TRBV6-6 and TRBJ2-7; 9 bases match TRBD1. This CDR3 has 15 residues. After removal of 8 bases from V and 5 bases from J, the junction contained 13 bases not matched to a gene. The V gene's germline CDR1 is MNHNY and CDR2 SVGAGI (reference sequence). DNA of the CDR3: TGTGCCAGCGCGCCCGATCCACAGGGGGCTAACGAGCAGTACTTC. It codes for CASAPDPQGANEQYF.